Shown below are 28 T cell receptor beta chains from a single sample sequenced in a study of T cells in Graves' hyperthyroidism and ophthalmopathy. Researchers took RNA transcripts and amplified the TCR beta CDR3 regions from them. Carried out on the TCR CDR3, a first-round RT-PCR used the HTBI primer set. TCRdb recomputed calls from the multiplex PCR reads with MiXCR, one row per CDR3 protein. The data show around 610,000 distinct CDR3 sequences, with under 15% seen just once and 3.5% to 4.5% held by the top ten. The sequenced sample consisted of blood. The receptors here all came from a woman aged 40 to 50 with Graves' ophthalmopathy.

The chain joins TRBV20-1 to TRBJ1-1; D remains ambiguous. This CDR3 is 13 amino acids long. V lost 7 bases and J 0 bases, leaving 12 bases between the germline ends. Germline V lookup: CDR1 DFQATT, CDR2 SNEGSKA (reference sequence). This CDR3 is CSVRTGMNTEAFF. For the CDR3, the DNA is TGCAGTGTACGGACGGGCATGAACACTGAAGCTTTCTTT.

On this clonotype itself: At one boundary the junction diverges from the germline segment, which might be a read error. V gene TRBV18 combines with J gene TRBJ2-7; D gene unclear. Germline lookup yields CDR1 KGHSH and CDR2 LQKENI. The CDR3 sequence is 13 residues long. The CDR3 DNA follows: TGCGCCAGCTCACCCCCGGCTAGTCTCGAGCAGTACTTC. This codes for CASSPPASLEQYF.

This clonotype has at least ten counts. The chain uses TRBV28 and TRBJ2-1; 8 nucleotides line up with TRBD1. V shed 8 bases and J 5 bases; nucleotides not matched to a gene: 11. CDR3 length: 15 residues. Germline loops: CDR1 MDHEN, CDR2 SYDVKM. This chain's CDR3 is CASLPPDRDHNEQFF. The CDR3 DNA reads TGTGCCAGCCTACCCCCGGACAGGGACCACAATGAGCAGTTCTTC. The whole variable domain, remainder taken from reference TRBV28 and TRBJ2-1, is DVKVTQSSRYLVKRTGEKVFLECVQDMDHENMFWYRQDPGLGLRLIYFSYDVKMKEKGDIPEGYSVSREKKERFSLILESASTNQTSMYLCASLPPDRDHNEQFFGPGTRLTVL.

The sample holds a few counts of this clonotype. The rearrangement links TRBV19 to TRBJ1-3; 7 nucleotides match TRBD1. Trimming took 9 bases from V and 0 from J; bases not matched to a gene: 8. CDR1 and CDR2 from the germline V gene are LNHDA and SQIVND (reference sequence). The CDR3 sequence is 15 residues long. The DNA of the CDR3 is TGTGCCAGCCAGGGGGTTTGGGGCTCTGGAAACACCATATATTTT. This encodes CASQGVWGSGNTIYF. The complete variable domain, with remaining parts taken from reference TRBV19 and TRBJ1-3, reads DGGITQSPKYLFRKEGQNVTLSCEQNLNHDAMYWYRQDPGQGLRLIYYSQIVNDFQKGDIAEGYSVSREKKESFPLTVTSAQKNPTAFYLCASQGVWGSGNTIYFGEGSWLTVV.

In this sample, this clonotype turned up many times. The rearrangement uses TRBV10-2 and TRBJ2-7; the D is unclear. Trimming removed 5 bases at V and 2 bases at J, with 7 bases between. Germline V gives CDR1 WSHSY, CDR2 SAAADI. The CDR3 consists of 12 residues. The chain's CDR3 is CASSPNTYEQYF. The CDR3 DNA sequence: TGCGCCAGCAGTCCAAACACCTACGAGCAGTACTTC.

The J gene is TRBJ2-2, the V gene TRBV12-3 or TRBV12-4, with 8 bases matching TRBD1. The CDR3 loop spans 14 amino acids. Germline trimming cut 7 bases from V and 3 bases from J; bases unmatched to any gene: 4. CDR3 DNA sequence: TGTGCCAGCATAAAGGGACAGGACACCGGGGAGCTGTTTTTT. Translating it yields CASIKGQDTGELFF.

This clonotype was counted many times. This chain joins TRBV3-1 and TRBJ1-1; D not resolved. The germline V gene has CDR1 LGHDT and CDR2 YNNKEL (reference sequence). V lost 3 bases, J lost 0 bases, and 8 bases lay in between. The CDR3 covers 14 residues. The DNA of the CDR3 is TGTGCCAGCAGCCATACAGCCATGAACACTGAAGCTTTCTTT. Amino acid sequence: CASSHTAMNTEAFF.

CDR3 region: CASSQDGWRGSSGNTIYF. DNA for the CDR3: TGCGCCAGCAGCCAAGATGGTTGGCGCGGATCCTCTGGAAACACCATATATTTT. V gene TRBV4-1 combines with J gene TRBJ1-3; D is ambiguous. The CDR3 runs 18 residues. Trimming cost V 0 bases and J 0 bases, with 15 bases left between them. The germline gives CDR1 MGHRA, CDR2 YSYEKL.

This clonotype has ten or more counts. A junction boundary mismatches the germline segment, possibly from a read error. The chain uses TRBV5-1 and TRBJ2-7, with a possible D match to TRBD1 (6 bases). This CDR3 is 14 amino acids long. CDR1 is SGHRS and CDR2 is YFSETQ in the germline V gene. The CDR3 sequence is CASSLTGTPYEQYF. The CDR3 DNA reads TGTGCCAGCAGTTTGACAGGTACCCCCTACGAGCAGTACTTC.

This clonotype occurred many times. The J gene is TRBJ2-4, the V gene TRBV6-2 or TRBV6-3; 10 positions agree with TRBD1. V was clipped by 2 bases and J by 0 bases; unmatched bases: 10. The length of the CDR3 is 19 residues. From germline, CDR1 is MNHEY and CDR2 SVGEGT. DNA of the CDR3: TGTGCCAGCAGTTACCCCGGGACAGGGGACCCACTAGCCAAAAACATTCAGTACTTC. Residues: CASSYPGTGDPLAKNIQYF.

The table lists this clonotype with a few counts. The CDR3, as DNA: TGTGCCAGCAGCTTAAGTAGGGGGACTTTAAGGGAGCCCCGATGGACTTACGAGCAGTACTTC. This sequence encodes CASSLSRGTLREPRWTYEQYF. The gene calls are TRBV7-3 and TRBJ2-7; D possibly uses TRBD1 or TRBD2 (6 bases each). The V end lost 1 base, the J end lost 4 bases, and 32 bases lay between the germline ends. CDR3 length: 21 residues. The germline gives CDR1 SGHTA, CDR2 FQGTGA.

The CDR3 DNA follows: TGTGCCAGCAGGCGGGGGTTAGGTGAGCAGTACTTC. Translation gives CASRRGLGEQYF. The gene calls are TRBV6-1 and TRBJ2-7; 7 bases agree with TRBD2. Germline V gives CDR1 MNHNS, CDR2 SASEGT. The V gene end was trimmed by 6 bases and the J gene end by 7 bases; junction bases not matched to a gene: 6. This CDR3 contains 12 residues.

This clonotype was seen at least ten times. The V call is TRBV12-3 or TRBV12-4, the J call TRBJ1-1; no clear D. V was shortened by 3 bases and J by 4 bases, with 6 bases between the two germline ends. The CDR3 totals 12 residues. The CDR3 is CASSFRFTEAFF. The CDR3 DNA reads TGTGCCAGCAGTTTTAGGTTCACTGAAGCTTTCTTT.

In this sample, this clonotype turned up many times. The CDR3, as DNA: TGCAGTGCTAGAGATCAGGACAGGGGACGAGAGACCCAGTACTTC. Translated, it gives CSARDQDRGRETQYF. This chain links TRBV20-1 with TRBJ2-5, with TRBD1 identical over 9 bases. CDR1 and CDR2 from the germline V gene are DFQATT and SNEGSKA (reference sequence). The V and J ends lost 0 bases and 4 bases, in that order; junction bases with no gene match: 6. The CDR3 is made up of 15 amino acids.

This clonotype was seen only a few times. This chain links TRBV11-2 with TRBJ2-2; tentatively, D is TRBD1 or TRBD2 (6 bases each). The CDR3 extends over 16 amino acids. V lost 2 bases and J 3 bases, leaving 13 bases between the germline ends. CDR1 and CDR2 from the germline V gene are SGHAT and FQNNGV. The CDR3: CASSLRQGRHTGELFF. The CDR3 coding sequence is TGTGCCAGCAGCTTAAGGCAGGGGAGGCACACCGGGGAGCTGTTTTTT.

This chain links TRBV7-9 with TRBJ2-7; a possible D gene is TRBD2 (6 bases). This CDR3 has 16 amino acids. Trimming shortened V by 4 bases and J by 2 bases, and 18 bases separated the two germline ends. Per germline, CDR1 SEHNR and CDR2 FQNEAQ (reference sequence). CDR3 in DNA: TGTGCCAGCAGCTCCACCGAGGAAGGGGAGGCCTACGAGCAGTACTTC. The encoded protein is CASSSTEEGEAYEQYF.

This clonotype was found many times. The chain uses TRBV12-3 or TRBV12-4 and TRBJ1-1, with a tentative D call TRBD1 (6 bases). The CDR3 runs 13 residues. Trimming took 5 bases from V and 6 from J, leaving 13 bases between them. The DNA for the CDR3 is TGTGCCAGCAGTCACGGACAGAGGGCTGAAGCTTTCTTT. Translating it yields CASSHGQRAEAFF.

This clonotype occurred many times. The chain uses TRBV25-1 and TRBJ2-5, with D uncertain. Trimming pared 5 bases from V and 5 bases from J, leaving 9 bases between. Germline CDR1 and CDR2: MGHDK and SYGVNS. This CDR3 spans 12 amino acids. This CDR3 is CASSSLIETQYF. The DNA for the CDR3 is TGTGCCAGCAGTAGTCTGATTGAGACCCAGTACTTC.

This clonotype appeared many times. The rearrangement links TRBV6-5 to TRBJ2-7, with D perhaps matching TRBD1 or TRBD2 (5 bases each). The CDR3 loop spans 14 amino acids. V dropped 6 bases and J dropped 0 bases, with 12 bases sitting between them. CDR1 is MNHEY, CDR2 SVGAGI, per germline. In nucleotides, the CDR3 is TGTGCCAGCAGGGGACCGACAGTCTCCTACGAGCAGTACTTC. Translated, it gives CASRGPTVSYEQYF.

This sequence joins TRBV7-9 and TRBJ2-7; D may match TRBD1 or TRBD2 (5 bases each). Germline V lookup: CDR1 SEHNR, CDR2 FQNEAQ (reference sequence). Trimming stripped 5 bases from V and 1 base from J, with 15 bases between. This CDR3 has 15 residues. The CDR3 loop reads CASSPVGGRSYEQYF. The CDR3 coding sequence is TGTGCCAGCAGCCCCGTTGGGGGTCGGTCCTACGAGCAGTACTTC.

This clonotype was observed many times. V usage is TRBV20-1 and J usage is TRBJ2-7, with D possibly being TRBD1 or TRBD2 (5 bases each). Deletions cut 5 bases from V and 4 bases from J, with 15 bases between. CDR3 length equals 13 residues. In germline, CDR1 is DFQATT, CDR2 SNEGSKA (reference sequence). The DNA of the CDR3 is TGCAGTGCTTCTCCGGGACCTTATTACGAGCAGTACTTC. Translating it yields CSASPGPYYEQYF.

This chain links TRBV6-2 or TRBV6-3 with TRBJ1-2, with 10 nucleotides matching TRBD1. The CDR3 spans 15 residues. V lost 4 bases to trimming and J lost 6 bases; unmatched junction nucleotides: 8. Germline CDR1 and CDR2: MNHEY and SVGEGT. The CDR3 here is CASSFPGTGEDGYTF. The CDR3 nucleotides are TGTGCCAGCAGTTTTCCCGGGACAGGGGAGGATGGCTACACCTTC.

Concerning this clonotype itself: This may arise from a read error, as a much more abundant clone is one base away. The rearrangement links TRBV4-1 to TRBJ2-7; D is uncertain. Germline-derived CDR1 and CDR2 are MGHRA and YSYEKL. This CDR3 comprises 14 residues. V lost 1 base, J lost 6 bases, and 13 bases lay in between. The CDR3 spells CASSQVAAGCEQYF. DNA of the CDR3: TGCGCCAGCAGCCAAGTCGCGGCAGGCTGCGAGCAGTACTTC.

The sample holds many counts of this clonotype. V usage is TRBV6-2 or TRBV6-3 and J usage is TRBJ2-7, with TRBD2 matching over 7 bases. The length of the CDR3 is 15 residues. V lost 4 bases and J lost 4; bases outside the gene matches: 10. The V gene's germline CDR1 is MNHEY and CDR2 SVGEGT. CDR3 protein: CASSSPTSLPYEQYF. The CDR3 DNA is TGTGCCAGCAGTTCCCCGACTAGCTTACCTTACGAGCAGTACTTC.

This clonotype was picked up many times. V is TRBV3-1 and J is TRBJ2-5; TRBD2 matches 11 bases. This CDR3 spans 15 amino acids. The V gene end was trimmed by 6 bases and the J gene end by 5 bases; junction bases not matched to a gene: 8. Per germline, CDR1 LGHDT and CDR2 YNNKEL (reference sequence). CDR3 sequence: CASSLSGREGETQYF. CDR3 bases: TGTGCCAGCAGTCTTAGCGGGAGGGAAGGGGAGACCCAGTACTTC.

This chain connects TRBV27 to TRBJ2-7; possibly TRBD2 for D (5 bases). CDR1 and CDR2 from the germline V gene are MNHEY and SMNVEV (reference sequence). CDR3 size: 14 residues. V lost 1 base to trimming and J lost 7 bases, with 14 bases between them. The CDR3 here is CASSLFGRAGEQYF. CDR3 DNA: TGTGCCAGCAGTTTATTCGGGCGGGCTGGAGAGCAGTACTTC.

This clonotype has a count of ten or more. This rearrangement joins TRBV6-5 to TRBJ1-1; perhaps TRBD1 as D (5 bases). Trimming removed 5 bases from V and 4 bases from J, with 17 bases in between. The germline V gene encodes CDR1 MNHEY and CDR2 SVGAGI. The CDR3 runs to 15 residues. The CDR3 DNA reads TGTGCCAGCAGTAGGGTTGGGGGAGAAGGCACTGAAGCTTTCTTT. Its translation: CASSRVGGEGTEAFF.

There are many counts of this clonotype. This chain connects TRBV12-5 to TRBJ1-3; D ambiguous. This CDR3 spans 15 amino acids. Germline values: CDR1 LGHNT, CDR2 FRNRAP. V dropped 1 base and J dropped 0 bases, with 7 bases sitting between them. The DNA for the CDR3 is TGTGCTAGTGGTTTGGGGCAAAGCTCTGGAAACACCATATATTTT. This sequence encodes CASGLGQSSGNTIYF. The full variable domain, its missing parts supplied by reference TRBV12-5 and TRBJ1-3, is DARVTQTPRHKVTEMGQEVTMRCQPILGHNTVFWYRQTMMQGLELLAYFRNRAPLDDSGMPKDRFSAEMPDATLATLKIQPSEPRDSAVYFCASGLGQSSGNTIYFGEGSWLTVV.